The clone carrying this T cell receptor beta chain was detected a few times. Its cognate antigen is unknown. Germline CDR1 and CDR2: SGHAT and FQNNGV. The length of the CDR3 is 13 residues. Trimming removed 2 bases from V and 8 bases from J, with 12 bases in between. Target depth was 1 in 200,000 to 1 in 1 million T cells, about 10x per clonotype. The protocol was immunoSEQ multiplex PCR, while the TCRdb copy is restricted to in-frame clones and leaves out a portion. Here the sample spans more than 200,000 clones, roughly 79% being singletons. The data were obtained in a study of cytotoxic CD8 clonotypes in ibrutinib-treated CLL. About the research overall: Average yields of about 260,000 productive templates and 75,000 to 95,000 productive rearrangements characterized the samples.

Study observations and caveats: Baseline clonality, higher than in age-matched healthy donors, tracked circulating CD8+ T-cell counts. On treatment, the uncommon public clonotypes contracted or remained stable.

The rearrangement joins TRBV11-2 to TRBJ1-1; D is unclear. The TCR comes from a human donor with chronic lymphocytic leukemia. Sample: PBMCs, taken after 12 months of ibrutinib treatment. The chain's CDR3 is CASSLIESTEAFF. The CDR3 nucleotides are TGTGCCAGCAGCTTAATTGAATCGACAGAAGCTTTCTTT.